This TCR beta chain comes out of a study of blood T cell repertoires in COVID-19. As for the study in general: Donors in the United States, Italy and Spain gave samples during acute or convalescent COVID-19. T cells, B-cell-depleted T cells, or PBMCs supplied cDNA or gDNA.

How the authors handled the data: Estimation of nucleated cell counts relied on the amplification of reference gene primers. TCRdb keeps only in-frame clones here, not all; method: immunoSEQ multiplex PCR. V and J calls and clone size come straight from that table; D and trimming were deduced from the DNA. The repertoire includes around 97,000 clones, approximately 80% of them detected once, and around 12% sits in the top ten. Between the trimmed V and J ends, which lost 3 bases and 5 bases, there was a span of 13 bases. The CDR3 is 15 residues long. Per the germline V gene, CDR1 is LNHDA and CDR2 is SQIVND (reference sequence).

The rearrangement links TRBV19 to TRBJ2-2, with D perhaps matching TRBD2 (6 bases). The sequenced sample consisted of peripheral blood. The sequence derives from a human donor in a cohort sampled during active COVID-19. The CDR3 DNA follows: TGTGCCAGTAGTATGGGCGGGGTCTATACCGGGGAGCTGTTTTTT. This gives the protein CASSMGGVYTGELFF.